This T cell receptor beta chain was sequenced in a study of CD8+CD57+ T cells in acquired aplastic anemia. Study context: Average DNA yield from sorted CD4+ and CD8+ cells was about 3 ug. Study-level points and caveats: Simpson's diversity of CD8+ cells was not significantly different in patients compared with controls. Between patients and controls, over 25 CD8+ CDR3 sequences were found in common.

The CDR3 is 12 residues long. The germline gives CDR1 LNHDA, CDR2 SQIVND (reference sequence). Trimming stripped 7 bases from V and 4 bases from J, with 10 bases between. A note on this clonotype: The antigen is not known.

All sequencing subjects had displayed CD8+CD57+ cell expansion on flow cytometry. Receipt of therapy had not occurred in any patient by the time of blood sampling. For CDR3 and TCR beta VDJ profiling, genomic DNA was the template used. Using its own MiXCR run on the reads, TCRdb lists one record per CDR3 protein. Of some 150,000 distinct CDR3 sequences in the sample, 40% to 65% were seen once. Sequencing input: sorted CD4+, CD8+, or CD8+CD57+ T cells (not recorded which) from PBMCs. V is TRBV19 and J is TRBJ1-1, with a tentative D call TRBD1 (6 bases). The source is a human donor with aplastic anemia. CDR3 nucleotide sequence: TGTGCCAGTAAAACAGGGTTCACTGAAGCTTTCTTT. Translation gives CASKTGFTEAFF.